These T cell receptor beta chains were read from a single sample in a study of shared clonotypes between healthy human individuals. Using immunoSEQ multiplex PCR, the repertoire was profiled, and TCRdb retains in-frame clones only, with some absent. This sample yields millions of clones, of which just over 90% are seen a single time; about 0.41% belongs to the top ten. Sequenced material: naive CD4+ T cells from PBMCs. The receptors were gathered from a man between 18 and 29 years old in good health. Some clones in this sample may be carry-over from other donors' samples. CDR3s include the opening cysteine and the closing phenylalanine or tryptophan. Fields, in order: J gene, clone size, V gene, CDR3 length, CDR3 protein. Clone size appears in some rows only: once, few, many, or a class for an expanded clone.

TRBJ1-2 | few | TRBV30 | 13 | CAWTGNPAYGYTF
TRBJ1-1 | few | TRBV7-9 | 14 | CASSPRRQNTEAFF
TRBJ2-2 | NA | TRBV7-2 | 16 | CASSPRLAGTTGELFF
TRBJ1-3 | NA | TRBV15 | 17 | CATSRDQGIRLGNTIYF
TRBJ2-3 | few | TRBV5-1 | 12 | CASSSPTDTQYF
TRBJ1-4 | NA | TRBV19 | 14 | CASSITGNNEKLFF
TRBJ2-2 | NA | TRBV7-3 | 16 | CASSSTGTGGTGELFF
TRBJ1-2 | NA | TRBV25-1 | 13 | CASSGRGLGGYTF
TRBJ2-1 | once | TRBV29-1 | 13 | CSARDGLYNEQFF
TRBJ2-7 | NA | TRBV4-1 | 16 | CASSQGLGRGPWEQYF
TRBJ1-3 | NA | TRBV6-1 | 15 | CASSLMQGGEGTIYF
TRBJ2-7 | NA | TRBV6-1 | 15 | CACIPRDRVTYEQYF
TRBJ2-2 | NA | TRBV7-8 | 15 | CASSPGGGGTGELFF